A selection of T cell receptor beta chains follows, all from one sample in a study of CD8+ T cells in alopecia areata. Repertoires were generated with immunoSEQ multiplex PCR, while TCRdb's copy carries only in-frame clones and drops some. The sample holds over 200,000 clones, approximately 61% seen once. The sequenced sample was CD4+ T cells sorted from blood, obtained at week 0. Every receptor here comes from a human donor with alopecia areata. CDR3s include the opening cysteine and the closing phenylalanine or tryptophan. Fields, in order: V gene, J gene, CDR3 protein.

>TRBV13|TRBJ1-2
CASSSPLPGGLYTF
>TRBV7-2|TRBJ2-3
CASSSSTGADTQYF
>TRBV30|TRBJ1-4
CAWSQVAQGYGEKLFF
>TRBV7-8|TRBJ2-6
CASSLGSVGGANVLTF
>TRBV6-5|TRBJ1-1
CASSYAGWKTEAFF
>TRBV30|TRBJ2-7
CAWSVQGGSYEQYF
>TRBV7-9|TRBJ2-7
CASVAGTGLREQYF
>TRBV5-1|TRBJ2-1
CASSWDAWEQFF
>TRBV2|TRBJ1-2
CASSELEFYGYTF
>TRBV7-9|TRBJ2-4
CASSPTGMAKNIQYF
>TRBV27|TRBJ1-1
CASTPFVGWKHTEAFF
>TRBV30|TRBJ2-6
CAWRRGLAGANVLTF
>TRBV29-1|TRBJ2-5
CSVALIETQYF
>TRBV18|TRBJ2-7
CASSPRDTGYEQYF
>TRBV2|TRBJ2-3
CASRGALTDTQYF
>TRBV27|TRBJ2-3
CASSRGRTGGASQYF
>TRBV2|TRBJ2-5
CASTRTVIGQETQYF
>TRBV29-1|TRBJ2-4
CSGAQGWAKNIQYF
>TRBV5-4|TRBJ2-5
CASSFRGLGETQYF
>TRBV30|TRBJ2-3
CAWKPLGRERGDTQYF
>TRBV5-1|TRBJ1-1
CASSYTRGTPNPNTEAFF
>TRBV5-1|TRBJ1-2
CASSPTAPNYGYTF
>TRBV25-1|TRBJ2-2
CASSQNTGELFF
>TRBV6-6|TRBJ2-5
CASSFIGGETQYF
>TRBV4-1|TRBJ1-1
CASSQDPETGNFMNTEAFF
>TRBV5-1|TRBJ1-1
CASSGVAGALMNTEAFF
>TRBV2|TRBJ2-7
CASSEMGEGRVEQYF
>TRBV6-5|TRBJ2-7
CASTKTGTSYEQYF
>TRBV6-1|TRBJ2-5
CATGIGRPNQETQYF
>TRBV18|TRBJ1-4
CASSPPGTENEKLFF
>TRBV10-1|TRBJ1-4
CASSEGQGEKLFF
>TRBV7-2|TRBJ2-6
CASSKGGPLSGANVLTF
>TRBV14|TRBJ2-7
CASSQEWGTSYEQYF
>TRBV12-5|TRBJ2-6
CASGLQGAAGANVLTF
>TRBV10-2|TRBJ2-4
CASRQGATKNIQYF
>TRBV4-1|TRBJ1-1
CASSQGVKQTLNTEAFF
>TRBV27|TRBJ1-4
CASSPREGRNEKLFF
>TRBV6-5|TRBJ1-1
CASSYIGRMNTEAFF
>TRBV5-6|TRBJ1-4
CASSKPSNEKLFF
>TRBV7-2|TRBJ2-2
CASSLVARNTGELFF
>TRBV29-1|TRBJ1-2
CSVEKGTNYGYTF
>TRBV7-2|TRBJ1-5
CASSLDRNQPQHF
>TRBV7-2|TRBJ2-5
CASSFLGAEQETQYF
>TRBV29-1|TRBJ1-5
CSVEAGEGQPQHF
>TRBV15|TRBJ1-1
CATPRGAFF
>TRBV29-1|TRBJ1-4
CSARGLEANEKLFF
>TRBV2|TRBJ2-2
CASKRSANTGELFF
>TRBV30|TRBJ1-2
CAWSVVALNYGYTF
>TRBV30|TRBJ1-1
CAWRTGTPNTEAFF
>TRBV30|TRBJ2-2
CAWRTGSTLTGELFF
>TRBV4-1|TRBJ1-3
CASSQEAFREGRSGNTIYF
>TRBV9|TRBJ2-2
CASSTNPEGRFGELFF
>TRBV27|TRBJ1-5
CASSSDRGRNQPQHF
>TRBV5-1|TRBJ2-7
CASSEGTTYEQYF
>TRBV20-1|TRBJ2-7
CSAHNSYEQYF